This TCR beta chain derives from a study of T cell responses to AZD1222 COVID-19 vaccine. This CDR3 contains 16 residues. In germline, CDR1 is LGHDT, CDR2 YNNKEL (reference sequence). Trimming cost V 1 base and J 7 bases, with 16 bases left between them. The assay was immunoSEQ multiplex PCR, and TCRdb's table has in-frame clones only and misses some. The sample records some 170,000 clones, 90% being singletons. Points from the study as a whole: Baseline seropositivity occurred in only a handful of AZD1222 recipients. Nearly half of the spike-specific TCRs reportedly recognize variant regions that carry no mutations. The sample set comprised mostly white British donors with more females, and clonal diversity was possibly underestimated. There were repertoire samples only from the period after the peak T cell response.

On this clone itself: Its antigen remains unidentified.

V gene TRBV3-1 (or the pseudogene TRBV3-2) combines with J gene TRBJ2-2; no firm D call. The sequence was obtained from an adult who received the MenACWY meningococcal vaccine as a control. The source material was peripheral blood, sampled 28 days after the second dose of the MenACWY control vaccine. The CDR3 loop is CASSQVPKLVGGELFF. In nucleotides, the CDR3 is TGTGCCAGCAGCCAAGTTCCAAAGCTCGTAGGCGGGGAGCTGTTTTTT.